Listed below are T cell receptor beta chains from one sample, sequenced in a study of blood T cell repertoires in COVID-19. Sequenced by immunoSEQ multiplex PCR; TCRdb stores in-frame clones only, minus some. Of some 170,000 clones listed, approximately 89% are singletons. Sequenced material: peripheral blood. The receptors derive from a woman aged 60-70 years with acute or convalescent COVID-19. Both conserved end residues are part of each CDR3. D genes are given only for firm matches. Not every row has a clone size; where given, it reads once, few, many or a size class.

j_call: TRBJ2-2
v_call: TRBV4-1
clone_size: NA
d_call: NA
cdr3_nt: TGCGCCAGCAGCCAAGCTCCGACTGGAACCGGGGAGCTGTTTTTT
cdr3_aa: CASSQAPTGTGELFF

j_call: TRBJ2-5
v_call: TRBV19
clone_size: NA
d_call: TRBD1
cdr3_nt: TGTGCCAGTAGTATTGCGGGACAGGTAAGCAAGGAGGAGACCCAGTACTTC
cdr3_aa: CASSIAGQVSKEETQYF

j_call: TRBJ2-7
v_call: TRBV7-2
clone_size: once
d_call: NA
cdr3_nt: TGTGCCAGCAGCTTAGGCAGTCCATCCTACGAGCAGTACTTC
cdr3_aa: CASSLGSPSYEQYF

j_call: TRBJ1-6
v_call: TRBV28
clone_size: NA
d_call: NA
cdr3_nt: TGTGCCAGCAGTTCCCCAGCGACGAATTCACCCCTCCACTTT
cdr3_aa: CASSSPATNSPLHF

j_call: TRBJ2-7
v_call: TRBV19
clone_size: NA
d_call: TRBD1
cdr3_nt: TGTGCCAGTAGTGGGACAGGGGGCCCTTACGAGCAGTACTTC
cdr3_aa: CASSGTGGPYEQYF

j_call: TRBJ2-2
v_call: TRBV15
clone_size: NA
d_call: TRBD1
cdr3_nt: TGTGCCACCGCGACAGGGGCCGGGGAGCTGTTTTTT
cdr3_aa: CATATGAGELFF

j_call: TRBJ2-1
v_call: TRBV30
clone_size: NA
d_call: TRBD2
cdr3_nt: TGTGCCTACACTACCGGACTAGTCTACAATGAGCAGTTCTTC
cdr3_aa: CAYTTGLVYNEQFF

j_call: TRBJ1-3
v_call: TRBV10-1
clone_size: NA
d_call: NA
cdr3_nt: TGCGCCAGCAGTGAGTCCATCACCCAGGGGGGAAACACCATATATTTT
cdr3_aa: CASSESITQGGNTIYF

j_call: TRBJ2-7
v_call: TRBV29-1
clone_size: NA
d_call: TRBD1
cdr3_nt: TGCAGCGCCGGGACAGGGACCTACGAGCAGTACTTC
cdr3_aa: CSAGTGTYEQYF

j_call: TRBJ1-1
v_call: TRBV5-1
clone_size: NA
d_call: NA
cdr3_nt: TGCGCCAGCAGCTTGGAAGAGATCCTTGGTGAAGCTTTCTTT
cdr3_aa: CASSLEEILGEAFF

j_call: TRBJ1-4
v_call: TRBV30
clone_size: NA
d_call: NA
cdr3_nt: TGTGCCTGGAGCGGACAGTTACTCTCCGTAAAACTGTTTTTT
cdr3_aa: CAWSGQLLSVKLFF

j_call: TRBJ1-3
v_call: TRBV9
clone_size: NA
d_call: NA
cdr3_nt: TGTGCCAGCAGCGTAGTTGGCTCAAGCTCTGGAAACACCATATATTTT
cdr3_aa: CASSVVGSSSGNTIYF

j_call: TRBJ1-5
v_call: TRBV30
clone_size: NA
d_call: TRBD1
cdr3_nt: TGTGCCTGGCAACCAGGGGGCAATAGCAATCAGCCCCAGCATTTT
cdr3_aa: CAWQPGGNSNQPQHF

j_call: TRBJ2-2
v_call: TRBV6-5
clone_size: NA
d_call: TRBD2
cdr3_nt: TGTGCTAGCGGGAGGGCCTACACCGGGGAGCTGTTTTTT
cdr3_aa: CASGRAYTGELFF

j_call: TRBJ2-1
v_call: TRBV11-2
clone_size: NA
d_call: NA
cdr3_nt: TGTGCCAGCAGCCCAGGCGCCGGGAATTACAATGAGCAGTTCTTC
cdr3_aa: CASSPGAGNYNEQFF

j_call: TRBJ2-4
v_call: TRBV3-1/TRBV3-2
clone_size: NA
d_call: TRBD1
cdr3_nt: TGTGCCAGCAGCCAACGACAGGGGGCGACCAAAAACATTCAGTACTTC
cdr3_aa: CASSQRQGATKNIQYF

j_call: TRBJ1-2
v_call: TRBV7-2
clone_size: NA
d_call: NA
cdr3_nt: TGTGCCAGCAGCTTCAGGGGTGAGGGTGGCTACACCTTC
cdr3_aa: CASSFRGEGGYTF

j_call: TRBJ1-2
v_call: TRBV28
clone_size: NA
d_call: NA
cdr3_nt: TGTGCCAGCAGTTTATCCGCGGGTACCATGAGCTACACCTTC
cdr3_aa: CASSLSAGTMSYTF

j_call: TRBJ2-3
v_call: TRBV2
clone_size: NA
d_call: TRBD2
cdr3_nt: TGTGCCAGCAGTACACTAGCGGGAGGTACAGATACGCAGTATTTT
cdr3_aa: CASSTLAGGTDTQYF

j_call: TRBJ2-3
v_call: TRBV2
clone_size: NA
d_call: TRBD2
cdr3_nt: TGTGCCAGCAGTGGTACTAGCGGAAGCGCAGATACGCAGTATTTT
cdr3_aa: CASSGTSGSADTQYF

j_call: TRBJ2-1
v_call: TRBV5-1
clone_size: NA
d_call: TRBD2
cdr3_nt: TGCGCCAGCAGCCTCCGACTAGCGGGAACCCACAATGAGCAGTTCTTC
cdr3_aa: CASSLRLAGTHNEQFF

j_call: TRBJ1-1
v_call: TRBV3-1/TRBV3-2
clone_size: NA
d_call: NA
cdr3_nt: TGTGCCAGCAGCCAACCTAACCCGAACACTGAAGCTTTCTTT
cdr3_aa: CASSQPNPNTEAFF

j_call: TRBJ2-7
v_call: TRBV5-4
clone_size: once
d_call: NA
cdr3_nt: TGTGCCAGCAGCCCCGCGCCGGGACACGGATACGAGCAGTACTTC
cdr3_aa: CASSPAPGHGYEQYF

j_call: TRBJ1-2
v_call: TRBV27
clone_size: NA
d_call: TRBD1
cdr3_nt: TGTGCCAGCAGTATGGTACCGCGGGACAGCCCCAAGGGCTACACCTTC
cdr3_aa: CASSMVPRDSPKGYTF

j_call: TRBJ2-3
v_call: TRBV7-9
clone_size: NA
d_call: TRBD2
cdr3_nt: TGTGCCAGCAGCTCACCCACGGGGGGAACAGATACGCAGTATTTT
cdr3_aa: CASSSPTGGTDTQYF

j_call: TRBJ1-1
v_call: TRBV6-5
clone_size: NA
d_call: TRBD1
cdr3_nt: TGTGCCAGCAGGCCTTCAGGGGGCACTGAAGCTTTCTTT
cdr3_aa: CASRPSGGTEAFF

j_call: TRBJ2-1
v_call: TRBV6-4
clone_size: NA
d_call: TRBD1
cdr3_nt: TGTGCCAGCAGTGCGGGACCGGGACAGGGAAATCCTAATGAGCAGTTCTTC
cdr3_aa: CASSAGPGQGNPNEQFF

j_call: TRBJ1-6
v_call: TRBV3-1/TRBV3-2
clone_size: NA
d_call: TRBD1
cdr3_nt: TGTGCCAGCAGCCCCCGACAGGGGTCACCCCTCCACTTT
cdr3_aa: CASSPRQGSPLHF

j_call: TRBJ1-2
v_call: TRBV6-5
clone_size: once
d_call: NA
cdr3_nt: TGTGCCAGCACCTACAGGGAGACAGATGGCTACACCTTC
cdr3_aa: CASTYRETDGYTF

j_call: TRBJ2-1
v_call: TRBV7-6
clone_size: NA
d_call: TRBD2
cdr3_nt: TGTGCCAGCAGCCAAGAGGGAGCGGGGTACAATGAGCAGTTCTTC
cdr3_aa: CASSQEGAGYNEQFF

j_call: TRBJ2-3
v_call: TRBV5-1
clone_size: NA
d_call: TRBD1
cdr3_nt: TGCGCCAGCAGCTTCCACAGGGGAGATACGCAGTATTTT
cdr3_aa: CASSFHRGDTQYF

j_call: TRBJ2-1
v_call: TRBV10-3
clone_size: NA
d_call: NA
cdr3_nt: TGTGCCACAGGACACGACAATGAGCAGTTCTTC
cdr3_aa: CATGHDNEQFF

j_call: TRBJ1-5
v_call: TRBV23-1
clone_size: NA
d_call: NA
cdr3_nt: TGCGCCAGCAGCACCACACACAGGAGGGGATATCAGCCCCAGCATTTT
cdr3_aa: CASSTTHRRGYQPQHF

j_call: TRBJ2-3
v_call: TRBV11-3
clone_size: NA
d_call: NA
cdr3_nt: TGTGCCAGCAGCTCAGTTGGCGGGACTTCAGATACGCAGTATTTT
cdr3_aa: CASSSVGGTSDTQYF

j_call: TRBJ2-1
v_call: TRBV27
clone_size: NA
d_call: TRBD2
cdr3_nt: TGTGCCAGCAGTTTAGTGAAGGGACTAGCGGGTCAACGGGGTGAGCAGTTCTTC
cdr3_aa: CASSLVKGLAGQRGEQFF

j_call: TRBJ2-7
v_call: TRBV7-2
clone_size: NA
d_call: NA
cdr3_nt: TGTGCCAGCAGCTTGGAGGGGATTACTTCCTACGAGCAGTACTTC
cdr3_aa: CASSLEGITSYEQYF

j_call: TRBJ1-5
v_call: TRBV6-1
clone_size: once
d_call: TRBD1
cdr3_nt: TGTGCCAGCAGTGAAGGACAGGGGGCTCAGCCCCAGCATTTT
cdr3_aa: CASSEGQGAQPQHF

j_call: TRBJ1-2
v_call: TRBV5-8
clone_size: NA
d_call: TRBD1
cdr3_nt: TGTGCCAGCAGCCGGACAGGGCCTTATGGCTACACCTTC
cdr3_aa: CASSRTGPYGYTF

j_call: TRBJ1-1
v_call: TRBV28
clone_size: NA
d_call: TRBD1
cdr3_nt: TGTGCCAGCAGTACTTGGACAGGTGGGGGGACTGAAGCTTTCTTT
cdr3_aa: CASSTWTGGGTEAFF

j_call: TRBJ2-3
v_call: TRBV3-1/TRBV3-2
clone_size: few
d_call: TRBD1
cdr3_nt: TGTGCCAGCAGCCCCGACAGGGGGACAGATACGCAGTATTTT
cdr3_aa: CASSPDRGTDTQYF

j_call: TRBJ1-1
v_call: TRBV5-1
clone_size: NA
d_call: NA
cdr3_nt: TGCGCCAGCAGCTTGGGGGGGGGCTCGAGGACTGAAGCTTTCTTT
cdr3_aa: CASSLGGGSRTEAFF